The text below deals with one TCR beta chain. The antigen is undetermined. Germline CDR1 MGHRA, CDR2 YSYEKL. V was cut by 1 base and J by 0 bases, with 13 bases left in between. This CDR3 has 17 residues. This specimen belongs to a study of graft-versus-host responses after intestinal transplantation. Here immunoSEQ multiplex PCR was the method, and the copy in TCRdb shows in-frame clones only, minus some. The repertoire holds about 70,000 clones, with 90% as singletons. Regarding the study as a whole: Allografts of patients with graft-donor T cell macrochimerism showed high graft-versus-host to host-versus-graft clone ratios.

This TCR was recovered from a human donor who was the organ donor for an intestinal transplant. The chain uses TRBV4-1 and TRBJ2-1; tentative D call: TRBD2 (6 bases). This material consisted of unstimulated CD8+ T cells sorted from spleen or lymph node cells, taken before transplant. The CDR3 here is CASSQGAGRRSYNEQFF. The CDR3 region has the DNA TGCGCCAGCAGCCAAGGTGCTGGGAGGCGCTCCTACAATGAGCAGTTCTTC.